The 32 T cell receptor beta chains listed next were all sequenced from one sample in a study of T-cell reconstitution after alpha-beta-depleted transplantation in children. Preparation of the TCRbeta library used unique molecular identifiers. One entry per CDR3 protein, called by TCRdb with MiXCR from the PCR reads. The sample yields a few hundred thousand distinct CDR3 sequences, 9.7% seen once. This sample comprised PBMCs from the stem cell graft donor, obtained from the stem cell graft. Receptor source: a human donor who donated a stem cell graft to a child with SCID.

There are many counts of this clonotype. This chain connects TRBV15 to TRBJ1-1; no reliable D call. Looked up from germline, CDR1 is LNHNV and CDR2 is YYDKDF (reference sequence). V was cut by 5 bases and J by 0 bases, with 4 bases left in between. The CDR3 covers 12 residues. The CDR3 region is CATSFLNTEAFF. The CDR3 DNA sequence: TGTGCCACCAGCTTCCTGAACACTGAAGCTTTCTTT.

The sample holds many counts of this clonotype. The chain joins TRBV20-1 to TRBJ2-2, with D perhaps TRBD1 (5 bases). The ends were cut back, 2 bases at V and 6 bases at J, with 7 bases in the middle. This CDR3 contains 12 residues. CDR1 is DFQATT and CDR2 is SNEGSKA in the germline V gene (reference sequence). The CDR3 loop reads CSARPRAGELFF. As DNA, the CDR3 is TGCAGTGCTAGACCCAGGGCCGGGGAGCTGTTTTTT.

This clonotype was recorded many times. The genes are TRBV20-1 and TRBJ2-5; D remains ambiguous. The germline gives CDR1 DFQATT, CDR2 SNEGSKA (reference sequence). Trimming removed 0 bases at V and 5 bases at J, with 7 bases between. This CDR3 region has 12 residues. DNA for the CDR3: TGCAGTGCTAGAGACATGGGGGAGACCCAGTACTTC. It encodes CSARDMGETQYF.

The chain is built from TRBV5-1 and TRBJ2-7, with 11 bases that match TRBD1. The CDR3 runs 15 residues. The ends lost 4 bases at V and 2 bases at J; junction bases unmatched: 5. Looked up from germline, CDR1 is SGHRS and CDR2 is YFSETQ. CDR3 protein: CASSRGQGAAYEQYF. The CDR3 DNA is TGCGCCAGCAGCCGCGGACAGGGGGCAGCCTACGAGCAGTACTTC.

The J gene is TRBJ2-2, the V gene TRBV4-1; no clear D gene. The V end lost 1 base, the J end lost 3 bases, and 9 bases lay between the germline ends. This CDR3 has 15 amino acids. The germline gives CDR1 MGHRA, CDR2 YSYEKL. The CDR3: CASSQVAEDTGELFF. CDR3 coding DNA: TGCGCCAGCAGCCAAGTGGCCGAAGACACCGGGGAGCTGTTTTTT.

This clonotype was counted at least ten times. The chain has TRBV10-3 and TRBJ2-7; possible D gene TRBD2, 6 bases. Trimming took off 0 bases at V and 3 bases at J, with 12 bases between the two ends. Germline V gene lookup returns CDR1 ENHRY and CDR2 SYGVKD. The length of the CDR3 is 15 residues. The CDR3, as DNA: TGTGCCATCAGTGAGTCGGAGGGAAAGGGCTACGAGCAGTACTTC. Its protein is CAISESEGKGYEQYF.

This clonotype came up many times. J is TRBJ1-6 and V is TRBV5-1; 8 bases agree with TRBD1. Looked up from germline, CDR1 is SGHRS and CDR2 is YFSETQ. This CDR3 comprises 17 residues. J lost 7 bases, V lost 4 bases, and 13 bases had no gene match. CDR3 bases: TGCGCCAGCAGCCGTTATCCCGGGACAGGATCGAATTCACCCCTCCACTTT. Its protein product is CASSRYPGTGSNSPLHF.

Ten or more counts support this clonotype. This chain joins TRBV5-1 and TRBJ1-2; TRBD1 is a possible D gene (5 bases). Germline V gives CDR1 SGHRS, CDR2 YFSETQ. The CDR3 runs to 14 residues. The V gene lost 5 bases and the J gene lost 2 bases, with 13 bases spanning the gap. The CDR3 spells CASRSGNANYGYTF. The CDR3 DNA reads as TGCGCCAGCAGGTCAGGGAATGCAAACTATGGCTACACCTTC. The variable domain in full, completed from reference TRBV5-1 and TRBJ1-2, reads KAGVTQTPRYLIKTRGQQVTLSCSPISGHRSVSWYQQTPGQGLQFLFEYFSETQRNKGNFPGRFSGRQFSNSRSEMNVSTLELGDSALYLCASRSGNANYGYTFGSGTRLTVV.

The chain combines TRBV20-1 with TRBJ2-3; 10 positions match TRBD2. The CDR3 length is 14 residues. The V and J ends lost 3 bases and 3 bases, in that order; junction bases with no gene match: 3. Germline V lookup: CDR1 DFQATT, CDR2 SNEGSKA (reference sequence). This CDR3 reads CSARATSGTDTQYF. In nucleotides, the CDR3 is TGCAGTGCTAGGGCGACTAGCGGGACAGATACGCAGTATTTT.

This clonotype has ten or more counts. The chain carries TRBV10-3 and TRBJ2-2, with D unresolved. This CDR3 contains 13 residues. Germline V CDR1 and CDR2: ENHRY, SYGVKD. V lost 7 bases, J lost 2 bases, and 8 bases lay in between. The CDR3 here is CAIMWDNTGELFF. The CDR3 region has the DNA TGTGCCATCATGTGGGATAACACCGGGGAGCTGTTTTTT.

In this sample, this clonotype turned up many times. The rearrangement joins TRBV9 to TRBJ1-4, with 9 bases lining up with TRBD1. The CDR3 length is 14 residues. Trimming removed 3 bases from V and 5 bases from J; junction bases left unmatched: 2. CDR1 and CDR2 from the germline V gene are SGDLS and YYNGEE. CDR3 sequence reads: CASSGGQGNEKLFF. DNA for the CDR3: TGTGCCAGCAGCGGCGGACAGGGGAATGAAAAACTGTTTTTT. The whole variable domain, filled in from reference TRBV9 and TRBJ1-4, reads DSGVTQTPKHLITATGQRVTLRCSPRSGDLSVYWYQQSLDQGLQFLIQYYNGEERAKGNILERFSAQQFPDLHSELNLSSLELGDSALYFCASSGGQGNEKLFFGSGTQLSVL.

This clonotype has at least ten counts. The chain is built from TRBV20-1 and TRBJ1-5; possibly TRBD1 for D (5 bases). CDR3 length: 14 residues. From germline, CDR1 is DFQATT and CDR2 SNEGSKA (reference sequence). V dropped 4 bases and J dropped 0 bases, with 10 bases sitting between them. CDR3 nucleotide sequence: TGCAGTGCTACCAAGGGGAATAGCAATCAGCCCCAGCATTTT. The encoded protein is CSATKGNSNQPQHF.

This clonotype was observed at least ten times. The chain recombines TRBV12-3 or TRBV12-4 with TRBJ1-4; a possible D gene is TRBD1 (5 bases). The V end lost 6 bases, the J end lost 8 bases, and 25 bases lay between the germline ends. This CDR3 contains 17 residues. The CDR3 bases are TGTGCCAGCAGCCCAATCGGAAGGGGAGGAGGTGGGGAAAAACTGTTTTTT. This encodes CASSPIGRGGGGEKLFF.

This clonotype occurred many times. This chain joins TRBV6-2 or TRBV6-3 and TRBJ1-1; D unresolved. V was pared by 5 bases and J by 2 bases, with 15 bases between. CDR1 is MNHEY, CDR2 SVGEGT, per germline. CDR3 length: 15 amino acids. The CDR3 loop reads CASSPLVGSNTEAFF. Here the CDR3 DNA reads TGTGCCAGCAGTCCCCTCGTGGGGTCAAACACTGAAGCTTTCTTT.

Many counts were recorded for this clonotype. V usage is TRBV9 and J usage is TRBJ2-3, with TRBD2 matching 8 bases. The CDR3 extends over 17 amino acids. From germline, CDR1 is SGDLS and CDR2 YYNGEE. V dropped 0 bases and J dropped 4; count of bases not matched to a gene: 10. CDR3 sequence (DNA): TGTGCCAGCAGCGTAGGAAAAGCGGGGGAGGGGGCAGATACGCAGTATTTT. This gives the protein CASSVGKAGEGADTQYF. Using reference TRBV9 and TRBJ2-3 for the parts outside the CDR3, the full variable domain is DSGVTQTPKHLITATGQRVTLRCSPRSGDLSVYWYQQSLDQGLQFLIQYYNGEERAKGNILERFSAQQFPDLHSELNLSSLELGDSALYFCASSVGKAGEGADTQYFGPGTRLTVL.

About this clonotype itself: Being one base from a much bigger clone, this may be a read error. V gene TRBV20-1 combines with J gene TRBJ2-7; tentatively, D is TRBD2 (6 bases). The CDR3 sequence is 13 residues long. Germline V gives CDR1 DFQATT, CDR2 SNEGSKA (reference sequence). The CDR3 DNA follows: TGCAGTGCTAAGGACTACGGCTCCTACGAGCAGTCCTTC. Amino acids: CSAKDYGSYEQSF.

The J gene is TRBJ1-1, the V gene TRBV6-5; D call uncertain. Germline values: CDR1 MNHEY, CDR2 SVGAGI. This CDR3 region has 15 residues. Trimming stripped 4 bases from V and 1 base from J, with 13 bases between. Written as DNA, the CDR3 is TGTGCCAGCAGTTCGAGACATGGCGGGAACACTGAAGCTTTCTTT. Its protein product is CASSSRHGGNTEAFF.

This clonotype was counted at least ten times. The rearrangement joins TRBV7-2 to TRBJ1-5; no reliable D call. Germline V lookup: CDR1 SGHTA, CDR2 FQGNSA. Deletions cut 1 base from V and 0 bases from J, with 7 bases between. CDR3 length equals 15 residues. CDR3 amino acids: CASSLGPYSNQPQHF. DNA of the CDR3: TGTGCCAGCAGCTTAGGTCCTTATAGCAATCAGCCCCAGCATTTT.

The sample holds many counts of this clonotype. The chain joins TRBV6-5 to TRBJ1-5; D may be TRBD1 (6 bases). Trimming removed 2 bases at V and 0 bases at J, with 8 bases between. Germline CDR1 is MNHEY and CDR2 is SVGAGI. This CDR3 region has 15 residues. The CDR3 region is CASSYRGDSNQPQHF. CDR3 DNA sequence: TGTGCCAGCAGTTACAGGGGGGATAGCAATCAGCCCCAGCATTTT.

This clonotype has at least ten counts. V gene TRBV11-2 combines with J gene TRBJ2-7; no definite D call. Germline CDR1 and CDR2: SGHAT and FQNNGV. With 2 bases removed from V and 4 bases from J, the gap between germline ends came to 9 bases. The CDR3 consists of 13 residues. The CDR3 bases are TGTGCCAGCAGCTTAAATTCCCTTTACGAGCAGTACTTC. Its translation is CASSLNSLYEQYF.

There are many counts of this clonotype. V and J are TRBV4-2 and TRBJ2-3, with D maybe TRBD2 (5 bases). V was cut by 0 bases and J by 0 bases, with 16 bases left in between. CDR3 length: 18 residues. The germline CDR1 and CDR2 sequences are LGHNA and YNFKEQ. The CDR3 loop reads CASSQESITSGSTDTQYF. DNA for the CDR3: TGTGCCAGCAGCCAAGAAAGTATAACTAGTGGGAGCACAGATACGCAGTATTTT.

This clonotype was recorded many times. The chain employs TRBV7-8 and TRBJ1-1; D call uncertain. Trimming left V 3 bases short and J 4 bases short, with 15 bases between. The germline CDR1 and CDR2 sequences are SGHVS and FQNEAQ. The CDR3 length is 15 residues. DNA for the CDR3: TGTGCCAGCAGCTTGCGACAAGGGCGGGCCACTGAAGCTTTCTTT. Its translation: CASSLRQGRATEAFF.

This clonotype was observed many times. The chain combines TRBV5-1 with TRBJ2-5, with no clear D. V was shortened by 0 bases and J by 2 bases, with 8 bases between the two germline ends. This CDR3 region has 14 residues. CDR1 SGHRS and CDR2 YFSETQ come from the germline V gene. CDR3 nucleotides: TGCGCCAGCAGCTTGGGTGCAGTACAAGAGACCCAGTACTTC. Translating it yields CASSLGAVQETQYF.

Remarks on this clonotype: A much larger clone differs by one base, so this may be a read error. CDR3 protein: CASSLASSGNTQYF. CDR3 DNA: TGTGCCAGCAGTTTGGCGTCTAGCGGGAATACGCAGTATTTT. This chain uses TRBV12-3 or TRBV12-4 with TRBJ2-3; 9 nucleotides match TRBD2. V trimming: 3 bases; J trimming: 7 bases; junction bases outside the gene matches: 5. The CDR3 is made up of 14 amino acids.

This clonotype was recorded at least ten times. The V call is TRBV7-9, the J call TRBJ1-5; D is ambiguous. The CDR3 is 15 residues long. Germline V lookup: CDR1 SEHNR, CDR2 FQNEAQ (reference sequence). Trimming removed 1 base at V and 5 bases at J, with 12 bases between. CDR3 DNA: TGTGCCAGCAGCTTAGGTATTGGGGTGGATCAGCCCCAGCATTTT. Translated: CASSLGIGVDQPQHF.

This clonotype was observed at least ten times. V usage is TRBV7-9 and J usage is TRBJ2-5, with TRBD2 identical over 7 bases. With 6 bases clipped from V and 0 bases from J, the junction kept 10 bases outside the gene matches. Germline V gene data show CDR1 as SEHNR and CDR2 as FQNEAQ (reference sequence). This CDR3 comprises 16 residues. This chain's CDR3 is CASRHPSGGDQETQYF. CDR3 DNA: TGTGCCAGCAGACATCCGAGTGGGGGGGACCAAGAGACCCAGTACTTC.

This clonotype was picked up many times. The rearrangement uses TRBV4-1 and TRBJ2-3; D gene ambiguous. Germline-derived CDR1 and CDR2 are MGHRA and YSYEKL. V was cut by 6 bases and J by 4 bases, with 5 bases left in between. This CDR3 is built from 11 residues. CDR3: CASREADTQYF. CDR3 bases: TGCGCCAGCAGGGAAGCAGATACGCAGTATTTT.

This clonotype was seen repeatedly, ten times or more. The genes are TRBV9 and TRBJ2-3; TRBD1 or TRBD2 may be the D gene (6 bases each). This CDR3 has 15 amino acids. V was cut by 4 bases and J by 3 bases, with 15 bases left in between. In germline, CDR1 is SGDLS, CDR2 YYNGEE. The CDR3 DNA is TGTGCCAGCAGCAGCCGGGAAGGGGGGACAGATACGCAGTATTTT. It translates to CASSSREGGTDTQYF.

This clonotype was seen ten or more times. The chain has TRBV20-1 and TRBJ1-1; D remains ambiguous. The CDR3 totals 15 residues. V was pared by 0 bases and J by 1 base, with 12 bases between. The germline V gene has CDR1 DFQATT and CDR2 SNEGSKA (reference sequence). CDR3 nucleotides: TGCAGTGCTAGAGATCCGGGCACCTCGAACACTGAAGCTTTCTTT. Translation gives CSARDPGTSNTEAFF.

This clonotype was detected ten times or more. V and J are TRBV11-3 and TRBJ2-3, with D tentatively TRBD2 (6 bases). Germline loops: CDR1 SGHNT, CDR2 YENEEA. Trimming stripped 5 bases from V and 0 bases from J, with 12 bases between. This CDR3 has 15 amino acids. CDR3 protein: CASSRRVGSTDTQYF. Here the CDR3 DNA reads TGTGCCAGCAGCCGGAGGGTGGGAAGCACAGATACGCAGTATTTT.

The sample holds many counts of this clonotype. V and J are TRBV28 and TRBJ1-2; D gene uncertain. The CDR3 spans 13 residues. The germline V gene has CDR1 MDHEN and CDR2 SYDVKM. Trimming took off 3 bases at V and 5 bases at J, with 10 bases between the two ends. CDR3 sequence: CASSFGRWYGYTF. The CDR3 DNA is TGTGCCAGCAGTTTCGGTCGGTGGTATGGCTACACCTTC.

At least ten counts were recorded for this clonotype. The chain employs TRBV6-2 or TRBV6-3 and TRBJ1-5; no definite D call. CDR3 length equals 14 residues. Germline V CDR1 and CDR2: MNHEY, SVGEGT. V was clipped by 2 bases and J by 3 bases, with 8 bases between them. The CDR3 loop is CASSYPPNNQPQHF. DNA for the CDR3: TGTGCCAGCAGTTACCCCCCGAACAATCAGCCCCAGCATTTT.